Presented here are 8 T cell receptor beta chains from one specimen sequenced in a study of control samples from healthy donors and cancer patients. The protocol was immunoSEQ multiplex PCR, while the TCRdb copy is restricted to in-frame clones and leaves out a portion. Found here are nearly 200,000 clones, approximately 91% of them singletons; the top ten hold 1.5% to 2%. Sequencing was carried out using blood. Receptor source: a young man in good health.

J is TRBJ1-5 and V is TRBV6-1; TRBD1 is a possible D gene (6 bases). Trimming stripped 3 bases from V and 3 bases from J, with 21 bases between. Looked up from germline, CDR1 is MNHNS and CDR2 is SASEGT. The CDR3 has 18 residues. CDR3 nucleotide sequence: TGTGCCAGCAGTGACCTGGGGGGGGCTAGCGTCCTCAATCAGCCCCAGCATTTT. Amino acids: CASSDLGGASVLNQPQHF.

The chain links TRBV6-6 to TRBJ2-3; 13 nucleotides line up with TRBD2. This CDR3 contains 16 residues. The germline CDR1 and CDR2 sequences are MNHNY and SVGAGI (reference sequence). Unmatched junction bases numbered 5, after V lost 3 bases and J lost 5 bases. The CDR3 loop is CASSYRTSGGIDTQYF. The CDR3 region has the DNA TGTGCCAGCAGTTATCGGACTAGCGGGGGCATAGATACGCAGTATTTT.

J is TRBJ2-7 and V is TRBV12-3 or TRBV12-4, with D unresolved. The CDR3 has 13 amino acids. V gave up 5 bases and J gave up 5 bases, with 13 bases separating them. DNA of the CDR3: TGTGCCAGCAGTCCACGAACTGGGCACGAGCAGTACTTC. Its translation: CASSPRTGHEQYF.

The rearrangement joins TRBV5-5 to TRBJ2-3; 7 bases agree with TRBD1. Unmatched junction bases numbered 9, after V lost 4 bases and J lost 1 base. CDR3 size: 16 residues. Germline CDR1 SGHKS, CDR2 YYEKEE (reference sequence). CDR3 protein: CASSDGKRGRTDTQYF. The CDR3 bases are TGTGCCAGCAGCGATGGGAAAAGGGGGCGCACAGATACGCAGTATTTT.

The chain uses TRBV6-6 and TRBJ2-5, with D hard to call. The germline V and J ends were trimmed by 7 bases and 5 bases, with 20 bases remaining between them. Germline CDR1 is MNHNY and CDR2 is SVGAGI (reference sequence). The CDR3 runs 15 residues. Here the CDR3 reads CASTRLAARRETQYF. The CDR3 DNA reads TGTGCCAGCACCAGACTTGCGGCCCGTCGGGAGACCCAGTACTTC.

The gene calls are TRBV5-1 and TRBJ1-4; D not certain. V lost 1 base and J lost 3, with 7 bases in between. This CDR3 has 14 residues. Germline V lookup: CDR1 SGHRS, CDR2 YFSETQ. Here the CDR3 reads CASSLTAPNEKLFF. As DNA, the CDR3 is TGCGCCAGCAGCTTGACAGCCCCTAATGAAAAACTGTTTTTT.

The V call is TRBV14, the J call TRBJ2-2; 11 bases are shared with TRBD1. The CDR3 is 15 residues long. Unmatched junction bases numbered 2, after V lost 3 bases and J lost 5 bases. Germline V gene data show CDR1 as SGHDN and CDR2 as FVKESK. This chain's CDR3 is CASSQGTGGTGELFF. CDR3 in DNA: TGTGCCAGCAGCCAGGGGACAGGGGGGACCGGGGAGCTGTTTTTT.

The chain links TRBV2 to TRBJ2-2; D is unresolved. Trimming took off 6 bases at V and 7 bases at J, with 18 bases between the two ends. The CDR3 length is 15 residues. Germline CDR1 is SNHLY and CDR2 is FYNNEI. The chain's CDR3 is CASSTGPTSGGELFF. Written as DNA, the CDR3 is TGTGCCAGCAGCACCGGCCCAACTTCTGGCGGGGAGCTGTTTTTT.